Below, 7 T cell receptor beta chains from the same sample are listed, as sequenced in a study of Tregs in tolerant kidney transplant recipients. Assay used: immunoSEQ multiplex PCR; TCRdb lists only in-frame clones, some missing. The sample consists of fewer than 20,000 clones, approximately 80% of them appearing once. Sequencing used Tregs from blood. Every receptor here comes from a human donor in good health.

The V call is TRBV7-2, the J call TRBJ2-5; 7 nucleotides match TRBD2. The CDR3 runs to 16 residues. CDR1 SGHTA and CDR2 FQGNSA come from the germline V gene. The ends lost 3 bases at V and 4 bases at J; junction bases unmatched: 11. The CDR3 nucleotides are TGTGCCAGCAGCTTCCGCTCAGCGGGGCTGGGAGAGACCCAGTACTTC. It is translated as CASSFRSAGLGETQYF.

This chain's CDR3 is CAISLGHAGNTIYF. The CDR3 nucleotides are TGTGCCATCAGTCTGGGACATGCTGGAAACACCATATATTTT. The genes are TRBV10-3 and TRBJ1-3, with D possibly matching TRBD1 (6 bases). CDR3 size: 14 residues. The germline gives CDR1 ENHRY, CDR2 SYGVKD. V dropped 5 bases and J dropped 2 bases, with 10 bases sitting between them.

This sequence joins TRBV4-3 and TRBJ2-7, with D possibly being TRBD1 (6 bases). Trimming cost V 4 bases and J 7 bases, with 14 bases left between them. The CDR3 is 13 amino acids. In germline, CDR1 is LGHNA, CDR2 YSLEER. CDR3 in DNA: TGCGCCAGCAGCCGAACCCCAGGGGAAGAGCAGTACTTC. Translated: CASSRTPGEEQYF.

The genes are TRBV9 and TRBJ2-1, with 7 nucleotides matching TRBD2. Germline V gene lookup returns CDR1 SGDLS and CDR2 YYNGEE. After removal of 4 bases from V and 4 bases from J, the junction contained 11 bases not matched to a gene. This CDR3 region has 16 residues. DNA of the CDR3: TGTGCCAGCAGCCCCCGGAGCGGGGAGTATTACAATGAGCAGTTCTTC. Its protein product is CASSPRSGEYYNEQFF.

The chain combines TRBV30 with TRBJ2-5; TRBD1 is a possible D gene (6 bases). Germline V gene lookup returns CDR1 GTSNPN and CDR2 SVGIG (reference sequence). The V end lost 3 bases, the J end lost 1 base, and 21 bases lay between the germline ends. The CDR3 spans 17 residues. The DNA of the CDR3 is TGTGCCTGGAGGAGGGGGTTAGAGGGCCGGGGCCAAGAGACCCAGTACTTC. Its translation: CAWRRGLEGRGQETQYF. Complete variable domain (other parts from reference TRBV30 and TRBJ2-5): SQTIHQWPATLVQPVGSPLSLECTVEGTSNPNLYWYRQAAGRGLQLLFYSVGIGQISSEVPQNLSASRPQDRQFILSSKKLLLSDSGFYLCAWRRGLEGRGQETQYFGPGTRLLVL.

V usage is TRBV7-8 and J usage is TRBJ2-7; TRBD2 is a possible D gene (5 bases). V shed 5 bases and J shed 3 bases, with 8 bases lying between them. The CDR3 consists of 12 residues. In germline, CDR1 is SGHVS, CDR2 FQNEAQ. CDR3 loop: CASSGSLYEQYF. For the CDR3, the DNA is TGTGCCAGCAGCGGGAGTCTCTACGAGCAGTACTTC. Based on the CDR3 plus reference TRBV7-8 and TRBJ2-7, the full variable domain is GAGVSQSPRYKVAKRGQDVALRCDPISGHVSLFWYQQALGQGPEFLTYFQNEAQLDKSGLPSDRFFAERPEGSVSTLKIQRTQQEDSAVYLCASSGSLYEQYFGPGTRLTVT.

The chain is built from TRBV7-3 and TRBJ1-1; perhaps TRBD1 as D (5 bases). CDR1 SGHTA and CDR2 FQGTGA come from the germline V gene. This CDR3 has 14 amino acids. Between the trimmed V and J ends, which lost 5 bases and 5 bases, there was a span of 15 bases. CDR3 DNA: TGTGCCAGCAGCCTGGAGCGGGGGAGGACTGAAGCTTTCTTT. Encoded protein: CASSLERGRTEAFF. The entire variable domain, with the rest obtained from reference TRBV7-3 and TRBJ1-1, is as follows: GAGVSQTPSNKVTEKGKYVELRCDPISGHTALYWYRQSLGQGPEFLIYFQGTGAADDSGLPNDRFFAVRPEGSVSTLKIQRTERGDSAVYLCASSLERGRTEAFFGQGTRLTVV.